The 4 T cell receptor beta chains presented below share a single source sample, sequenced in a study of T cell responses to AZD1222 COVID-19 vaccine. Assay used: immunoSEQ multiplex PCR; TCRdb lists only in-frame clones, some missing. This table has some 150,000 clones, around nine tenths appearing once. The source material was peripheral blood, sampled on day 0 of MenACWY control vaccination. The source of these receptors is an adult in good health.

V gene TRBV29-1 combines with J gene TRBJ1-6, with TRBD1 matching over 7 bases. Trimming at V came to 7 bases and at J to 10 bases, leaving 13 bases not matched to a gene. The CDR3 contains 14 residues. Germline V gene lookup returns CDR1 SQVTM and CDR2 ANQGSEA. The DNA of the CDR3 is TGCAGCGCTAGTACAGGGGCGTTGAACTCACCCCTCCACTTT. Encoded protein: CSASTGALNSPLHF.

The V and J genes are TRBV4-1 and TRBJ1-1; D unclear. This CDR3 has 14 residues. With 0 bases removed from V and 4 bases from J, the gap between germline ends came to 9 bases. Germline values: CDR1 MGHRA, CDR2 YSYEKL. The CDR3 DNA sequence: TGCGCCAGCAGCCAAGACCCTGGCCCCACTGAAGCTTTCTTT. This codes for CASSQDPGPTEAFF.

This chain uses TRBV20-1 with TRBJ2-2; 10 bases match TRBD1. The CDR3 is made up of 16 amino acids. Germline CDR1 reads DFQATT; CDR2 reads SNEGSKA (reference sequence). Trimming took 3 bases from V and 2 from J; bases not matched to a gene: 6. DNA for the CDR3: TGCAGTGCTAGTTTGCGGGACAGGGGAAACACCGGGGAGCTGTTTTTT. Its translation: CSASLRDRGNTGELFF.

Details on this clone: The sample holds other DNA sequences that translate to the same CDR3. This sequence joins TRBV3-1 (or the pseudogene TRBV3-2) and TRBJ2-1, with unresolved D. The V end was cut by 4 bases, the J end by 3 bases, with 7 bases between. The CDR3 runs 13 residues. Germline CDR1 is LGHDT and CDR2 is YNNKEL (reference sequence). CDR3 sequence reads: CASSPDRYNEQFF. CDR3 nucleotides: TGTGCCAGCAGCCCAGACCGCTACAATGAGCAGTTCTTC.